This T cell receptor (beta chain) was captured in a study of T cell responses to AZD1222 COVID-19 vaccine. General study points: Among the donors, most were white British and more were female, and clonal diversity was possibly underestimated.

Remarks on this clone: Its antigen is not identified.

Clones were sequenced by immunoSEQ multiplex PCR, and TCRdb holds only the in-frame ones, with some missing. The sample shows about 61,000 clones, around 80% of them seen only once. The material sequenced was peripheral blood, taken 28 days after the second AZD1222 dose. The clonotype was recovered from an adult who received the AZD1222 COVID-19 vaccine.

The CDR3: CASSFTDSSNEQFF. In DNA, the CDR3 is TGTGCCAGCAGCTTTACCGACAGCTCCAATGAGCAGTTCTTC. This chain links TRBV2 with TRBJ2-1, with a weak D call TRBD1 (5 bases). With 6 bases removed from V and 6 bases from J, the gap between germline ends came to 15 bases. CDR1 and CDR2 (germline): SNHLY, FYNNEI. The CDR3 totals 14 residues.